The entry that follows covers one T cell receptor beta chain sequence. Its antigen is unidentified. This entry comes from a study of T cell repertoires in cytomegalovirus infection. Study in general: Both recently identified HLA-C-restricted and well-studied HLA-B-restricted CMV epitopes were used in the study. Study-wide results and limits: Cumulative public TCR beta family frequency identified CMV carriers with the relevant HLA. Dominating the ex vivo response were TCR beta clonotypes that were CMV-specific and HLA-C-restricted.

MiXCR was run by TCRdb on the reads, yielding one entry per CDR3 protein. The table lists about 120,000 distinct CDR3 sequences, 30% of them singletons, with less than 45% in the top ten. The CDR3 has 14 residues. The V gene's germline CDR1 is PRHDT and CDR2 FYEKMQ (reference sequence). Trimming removed 0 bases at V and 2 bases at J, with 8 bases between. The sequence was obtained from a human donor in good health (CMV status not recorded). Some clones in this sample may be carry-over from other donors' samples. The chain uses TRBV13 and TRBJ2-7, with a possible D match to TRBD1 (5 bases). Sequencing was performed on CD8+ T cells from cultured PBMCs, taken from culture after CMV antigen stimulation. The CDR3 nucleotides read TGTGCCAGCAGCTTAGGCGACAGACCCTACGAGCAGTACTTC. Protein sequence: CASSLGDRPYEQYF.